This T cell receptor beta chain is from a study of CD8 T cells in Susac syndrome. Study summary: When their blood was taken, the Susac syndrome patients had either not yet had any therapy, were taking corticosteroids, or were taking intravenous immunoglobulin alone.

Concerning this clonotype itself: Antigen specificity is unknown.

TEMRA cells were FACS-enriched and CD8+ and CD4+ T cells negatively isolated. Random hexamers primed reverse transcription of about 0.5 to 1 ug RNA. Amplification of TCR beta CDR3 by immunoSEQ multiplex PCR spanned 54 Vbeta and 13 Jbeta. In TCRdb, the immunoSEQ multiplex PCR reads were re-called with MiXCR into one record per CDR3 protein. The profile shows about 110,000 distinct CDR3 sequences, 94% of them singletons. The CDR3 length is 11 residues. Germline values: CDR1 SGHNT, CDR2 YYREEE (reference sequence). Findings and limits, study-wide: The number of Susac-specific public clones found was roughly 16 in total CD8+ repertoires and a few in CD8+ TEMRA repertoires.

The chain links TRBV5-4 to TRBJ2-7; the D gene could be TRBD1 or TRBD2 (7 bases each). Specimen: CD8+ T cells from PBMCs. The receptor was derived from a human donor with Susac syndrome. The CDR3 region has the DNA TGTGCGAGCGGGACAGCCTACGAGCAGTACTTC. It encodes CASGTAYEQYF. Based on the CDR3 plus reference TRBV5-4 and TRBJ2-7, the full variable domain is ETGVTQSPTHLIKTRGQQVTLRCSSQSGHNTVSWYQQALGQGPQFIFQYYREEENGRGNFPPRFSGLQFPNYSSELNVNALELDDSALYLCASGTAYEQYFGPGTRLTVT.